These 32 T cell receptor beta chains came from one sample sequenced in a study of OX40 agonist ivuxolimab in advanced cancers. Library generation was performed with the immunoSEQ multiplex PCR assay. In TCRdb, the immuneACCESS table is reduced to in-frame sequences with V and J assigned. These tables do not hold every clone; where another copy was compared, an unresolved V gene accounts for under half, and the others remain unexplained. This sample comprises nearly 90,000 clones, 87% of them detected only once. Around 1.6% of the sample is taken by the ten largest. This material consisted of CD4+ or CD8+ T cells sorted from blood, taken in a trial of the OX40 agonist ivuxolimab. These receptor sequences come from an adult with an advanced solid tumor such as melanoma, head and neck, liver or kidney cancer.

The V gene is TRBV5-4, the J gene TRBJ2-1; TRBD2 agrees at 11 bases. Per the germline V gene, CDR1 is SGHNT and CDR2 is YYREEE (reference sequence). J was trimmed by 7 bases and V by 4 bases; bases with no gene match: 7. CDR3 length: 15 residues. CDR3 in DNA: TGTGCCAGCAGCGATAGCGGGAGGGCGAGGAATGAGCAGTTCTTC. Its protein is CASSDSGRARNEQFF. Full variable domain (missing parts from reference TRBV5-4 and TRBJ2-1): ETGVTQSPTHLIKTRGQQVTLRCSSQSGHNTVSWYQQALGQGPQFIFQYYREEENGRGNFPPRFSGLQFPNYSSELNVNALELDDSALYLCASSDSGRARNEQFFGPGTRLTVL.

The V call is TRBV6-4, the J call TRBJ2-1, with D tentatively TRBD1 or TRBD2 (7 bases each). The CDR3 consists of 15 residues. Germline lookup yields CDR1 MRHNA and CDR2 SNTAGT. V was clipped by 4 bases and J by 10 bases, with 20 bases between them. CDR3 residues: CASSAQSARGGEQFF. The DNA for the CDR3 is TGTGCCAGCAGTGCCCAATCCGCCAGGGGGGGGGAGCAGTTCTTC.

J is TRBJ2-1 and V is TRBV6-5, with D possibly TRBD2 on 5 matching bases. V shed 0 bases and J shed 9 bases, with 18 bases lying between them. CDR3 length: 16 residues. Per germline, CDR1 MNHEY and CDR2 SVGAGI. CDR3 DNA sequence: TGTGCCAGCAGTTACTCGGGCCCGGGGTTGTCAGGTGAGCAGTTCTTC. Translation: CASSYSGPGLSGEQFF.

CDR3 amino acids: CASSPSGLANTGELFF. DNA of the CDR3: TGTGCCAGCTCACCATCGGGACTAGCCAACACCGGGGAGCTGTTTTTT. The rearrangement links TRBV18 to TRBJ2-2; 9 positions agree with TRBD2. This CDR3 region has 16 residues. Germline lookup yields CDR1 KGHSH and CDR2 LQKENI. The trim removed 2 bases at V and 2 bases at J, leaving 3 bases unmatched.

The chain is built from TRBV19 and TRBJ2-2; D might be TRBD1 (6 bases). CDR1 is LNHDA and CDR2 is SQIVND in the germline V gene (reference sequence). The CDR3 consists of 14 residues. V was shortened by 7 bases and J by 0 bases, with 9 bases between the two germline ends. The CDR3 region is CASIDRTNTGELFF. The DNA for the CDR3 is TGTGCCAGTATCGACAGGACGAACACCGGGGAGCTGTTTTTT.

This clone occurred a few times. The genes are TRBV5-5 and TRBJ2-1; D might be TRBD1 (5 bases). The CDR3 loop spans 16 amino acids. Germline values: CDR1 SGHKS, CDR2 YYEKEE (reference sequence). Between the trimmed V and J ends, which lost 4 bases and 1 base, there was a span of 15 bases. CDR3 loop: CASSLRVSGSYNEQFF. CDR3 coding DNA: TGTGCCAGCAGCCTCAGGGTTAGTGGGTCCTACAATGAGCAGTTCTTC.

V is TRBV7-9 and J is TRBJ2-5; 8 nucleotides agree with TRBD1. The CDR3 sequence is 13 residues long. The germline V gene encodes CDR1 SEHNR and CDR2 FQNEAQ (reference sequence). V shed 5 bases and J 5 bases; nucleotides not matched to a gene: 4. CDR3 bases: TGTGCCAGCAGCAAGGGACAGGTGGAGACCCAGTACTTC. This encodes CASSKGQVETQYF.

This rearrangement joins TRBV7-2 to TRBJ2-5, with D possibly being TRBD2 (5 bases). Germline V gene data show CDR1 as SGHTA and CDR2 as FQGNSA. Trimming left V 5 bases short and J 2 bases short, with 12 bases between. The CDR3 sequence is 14 residues long. The CDR3: CASSRTPGQETQYF. The CDR3, as DNA: TGTGCCAGCAGCCGAACCCCGGGGCAAGAGACCCAGTACTTC.

CDR3 sequence reads: CASSFPGTSGSSEQFF. CDR3 nucleotide sequence: TGTGCCAGCAGCTTTCCCGGGACTAGCGGGAGTAGTGAGCAGTTCTTC. The V gene is TRBV7-2, the J gene TRBJ2-1, with 14 nucleotides matching TRBD2. In germline, CDR1 is SGHTA, CDR2 FQGNSA. The length of the CDR3 is 16 residues. The V gene end was trimmed by 3 bases and the J gene end by 9 bases; junction bases not matched to a gene: 7.

V gene TRBV19 combines with J gene TRBJ1-2; weak D call: TRBD1 (5 bases). Germline assignment: CDR1 LNHDA and CDR2 SQIVND (reference sequence). The length of the CDR3 is 13 residues. V was trimmed by 5 bases and J by 8 bases, leaving 15 bases between them. DNA for the CDR3: TGTGCCAGTAGTCCAGCCGGGGGACGGGGCTACACCTTC. Protein sequence: CASSPAGGRGYTF.

The V call is TRBV28, the J call TRBJ2-2, with 8 bases lining up with TRBD1. V was pared by 6 bases and J by 7 bases, with 7 bases of the junction left unmatched. This CDR3 comprises 14 residues. Per the germline V gene, CDR1 is MDHEN and CDR2 is SYDVKM. CDR3 sequence: CASRPGGRNGELFF. In nucleotides, the CDR3 is TGTGCCAGCAGACCAGGGGGCAGGAACGGGGAGCTGTTTTTT. The full variable domain, in which reference TRBV28 and TRBJ2-2 provide the parts outside the CDR3, is DVKVTQSSRYLVKRTGEKVFLECVQDMDHENMFWYRQDPGLGLRLIYFSYDVKMKEKGDIPEGYSVSREKKERFSLILESASTNQTSMYLCASRPGGRNGELFFGEGSRLTVL.

This chain links TRBV18 with TRBJ2-1; possibly TRBD2 for D (6 bases). V dropped 3 bases and J dropped 9 bases, with 9 bases sitting between them. The CDR3 extends over 12 amino acids. The germline gives CDR1 KGHSH, CDR2 LQKENI. The CDR3 loop reads CASSPLGGEQFF. Written as DNA, the CDR3 is TGTGCCAGCTCACCCCTGGGGGGTGAGCAGTTCTTC. The full variable domain, completed using reference TRBV18 and TRBJ2-1, is NAGVMQNPRHLVRRRGQEARLRCSPMKGHSHVYWYRQLPEEGLKFMVYLQKENIIDESGMPKERFSAEFPKEGPSILRIQQVVRGDSAAYFCASSPLGGEQFFGPGTRLTVL.

The chain has TRBV7-2 and TRBJ2-2, with 8 bases lining up with TRBD2. Germline CDR1 reads SGHTA; CDR2 reads FQGNSA. The CDR3 consists of 14 residues. Trimming removed 2 bases from V and 4 bases from J; junction bases left unmatched: 0. The CDR3 DNA follows: TGTGCCAGCAGCTTAAGCGGGGGCACCGGGGAGCTGTTTTTT. It codes for CASSLSGGTGELFF.

The J gene is TRBJ2-7, the V gene TRBV7-6, with D possibly being TRBD2 (6 bases). This CDR3 contains 13 residues. Trimming stripped 9 bases from V and 7 bases from J, with 19 bases between. The germline CDR1 and CDR2 sequences are SGHVS and FNYEAQ. For the CDR3, the DNA is TGTGCCAGTTCCCTAAGGCTGGGGGGAGAGCAGTACTTC. It encodes CASSLRLGGEQYF.

CDR3 bases: TGCGCCAGCAGCCTCACCGGGACTAGCGTGAACAGTGAGCAGTTCTTC. It translates to CASSLTGTSVNSEQFF. The gene calls are TRBV5-1 and TRBJ2-1, with 10 bases lining up with TRBD2. CDR3 length: 16 amino acids. Germline-derived CDR1 and CDR2 are SGHRS and YFSETQ. V shed 4 bases, J shed 9 bases, and the junction held 13 bases outside the gene matches. Together with reference TRBV5-1 and TRBJ2-1, the CDR3 gives the full variable domain: KAGVTQTPRYLIKTRGQQVTLSCSPISGHRSVSWYQQTPGQGLQFLFEYFSETQRNKGNFPGRFSGRQFSNSRSEMNVSTLELGDSALYLCASSLTGTSVNSEQFFGPGTRLTVL.

This clone was counted once. This chain connects TRBV7-2 to TRBJ2-5; the D gene is possibly TRBD1 (6 bases). The ends were cut back, 7 bases at V and 5 bases at J, with 17 bases in the middle. The CDR3 is 14 residues long. Germline V lookup: CDR1 SGHTA, CDR2 FQGNSA. The CDR3 protein is CASTETGQGETQYF. The CDR3 nucleotides are TGTGCCAGCACTGAAACCGGGCAGGGGGAGACCCAGTACTTC.

This chain links TRBV18 with TRBJ1-4; possible D gene TRBD1, 5 bases. The V end was cut by 2 bases, the J end by 4 bases, with 11 bases between. Germline CDR1 is KGHSH and CDR2 is LQKENI. The CDR3 has 15 residues. CDR3 bases: TGTGCCAGCTCACCAAGGGGCACTGGTAATGAAAAACTGTTTTTT. This sequence encodes CASSPRGTGNEKLFF.

CDR3 nucleotides: TGCGCCAGCAGCCTCACGGGACGGACGGACTCTGGAAACACCATATATTTT. This translates into CASSLTGRTDSGNTIYF. J is TRBJ1-3 and V is TRBV4-1, with a weak D call TRBD1 (5 bases). Germline V gives CDR1 MGHRA, CDR2 YSYEKL. V was shortened by 4 bases and J by 0 bases, with 16 bases between the two germline ends. This CDR3 contains 17 residues.

The chain uses TRBV2 and TRBJ2-3; D gene unclear. Trimming pared 3 bases from V and 0 bases from J, leaving 10 bases between. CDR1 SNHLY and CDR2 FYNNEI come from the germline V gene. CDR3 size: 15 residues. CDR3 in DNA: TGTGCCAGCAGTGAGGAGCGCCCTAGCACAGATACGCAGTATTTT. It translates to CASSEERPSTDTQYF.

The chain is built from TRBV5-1 and TRBJ2-5; TRBD2 aligns across 10 bases. After removal of 4 bases from V and 4 bases from J, the junction contained 4 bases not matched to a gene. The germline gives CDR1 SGHRS, CDR2 YFSETQ. This CDR3 spans 14 amino acids. CDR3 sequence: CASSPGTSAETQYF. The CDR3 nucleotides read TGCGCCAGCAGCCCCGGGACTAGCGCAGAGACCCAGTACTTC.

This chain links TRBV25-1 with TRBJ2-5; either TRBD1 or TRBD2 may supply D (5 bases each). Germline lookup yields CDR1 MGHDK and CDR2 SYGVNS. Trimming removed 8 bases from V and 4 bases from J, with 17 bases in between. This CDR3 has 14 amino acids. The CDR3 sequence: CASRSRAGGETQYF. The CDR3, as DNA: TGTGCCAGCCGGAGCAGGGCCGGAGGAGAGACCCAGTACTTC.

The rearrangement links TRBV29-1 to TRBJ1-4; 10 positions agree with TRBD1. The CDR3 covers 16 residues. With V trimmed by 7 bases and J by 6 bases, 14 bases remained unmatched. Germline V lookup: CDR1 SQVTM, CDR2 ANQGSEA. Here the CDR3 reads CSATIRGTGVYEKLFF. CDR3 DNA: TGCAGCGCCACTATACGCGGGACAGGGGTTTATGAAAAACTGTTTTTT.

The chain joins TRBV5-1 to TRBJ1-2; no clear D gene. Germline V gene sequence: CDR1 SGHRS, CDR2 YFSETQ. The V and J ends lost 4 bases and 3 bases respectively, with 13 bases between them. The CDR3 is 14 residues long. In DNA form, the CDR3 reads TGCGCCAGCAGCCCGGACCCGTCCGACTATGGCTACACCTTC. Translating gives CASSPDPSDYGYTF.

V and J are TRBV7-2 and TRBJ2-1, with D possibly being TRBD2 (6 bases). Trimming removed 5 bases from V and 7 bases from J, with 15 bases in between. This CDR3 is 14 amino acids long. CDR1 SGHTA and CDR2 FQGNSA come from the germline V gene. The CDR3 nucleotides are TGTGCCAGCAGCCTCGGGGGAGGAGGGAATGAGCAGTTCTTC. Amino acid sequence: CASSLGGGGNEQFF.

The J gene is TRBJ2-3, the V gene TRBV19; 9 nucleotides line up with TRBD2. Germline loops: CDR1 LNHDA, CDR2 SQIVND (reference sequence). The CDR3 length is 18 residues. V shed 10 bases and J 0 bases; nucleotides not matched to a gene: 17. The CDR3 DNA is TGTGCCACAACCTCGGTGGCTAGCGGGGTTTATAGCACAGATACGCAGTATTTT. It codes for CATTSVASGVYSTDTQYF.

The rearrangement uses TRBV12-5 and TRBJ1-2; 8 bases map to TRBD1. The V and J ends lost 2 bases and 4 bases, in that order; junction bases with no gene match: 6. From germline, CDR1 is LGHNT and CDR2 FRNRAP. This CDR3 has 15 amino acids. The CDR3 coding sequence is TGTGCTAGTGGTTTGCCGCAGGGGGCTGCCTATGGCTACACCTTC. It codes for CASGLPQGAAYGYTF. Drawing the rest from reference TRBV12-5 and TRBJ1-2, the complete variable domain is DARVTQTPRHKVTEMGQEVTMRCQPILGHNTVFWYRQTMMQGLELLAYFRNRAPLDDSGMPKDRFSAEMPDATLATLKIQPSEPRDSAVYFCASGLPQGAAYGYTFGSGTRLTVV.

This CDR3 is CASSIDGGRTYGYTF. The DNA for the CDR3 is TGTGCCAGTAGTATCGATGGAGGCCGAACCTATGGCTACACCTTC. The genes are TRBV19 and TRBJ1-2, with D unclear. This CDR3 region has 15 residues. V lost 3 bases and J lost 4, with 15 bases in between. CDR1 and CDR2 (germline): LNHDA, SQIVND (reference sequence).

This chain links TRBV7-2 with TRBJ2-7; 10 bases map to TRBD2. This CDR3 contains 14 residues. J gave up 2 bases and V 4 bases, and 2 bases lay outside the gene matches. Germline loops: CDR1 SGHTA, CDR2 FQGNSA. CDR3 residues: CASSSTSGTYEQYF. The DNA for the CDR3 is TGTGCCAGCAGCTCTACTAGCGGGACCTACGAGCAGTACTTC. Full variable domain (remainder filled in from reference TRBV7-2 and TRBJ2-7): GAGVSQSPSNKVTEKGKDVELRCDPISGHTALYWYRQSLGQGLEFLIYFQGNSAPDKSGLPSDRFSAERTGGSVSTLTIQRTQQEDSAVYLCASSSTSGTYEQYFGPGTRLTVT.

The rearrangement joins TRBV6-5 to TRBJ2-7; D might be TRBD1 or TRBD2, each matching 7 bases. Germline lookup yields CDR1 MNHEY and CDR2 SVGAGI. Trimming took off 7 bases at V and 3 bases at J, with 19 bases between the two ends. The CDR3 is 15 amino acids. For the CDR3, the DNA is TGTGCCAGCAACCAGGGGGGGACTGGTGACTACGAGCAGTACTTC. This sequence encodes CASNQGGTGDYEQYF.

The genes are TRBV4-3 and TRBJ2-5; TRBD1 might be the D (6 bases). V lost 0 bases and J lost 5, with 16 bases in between. Germline CDR1 reads LGHNA; CDR2 reads YSLEER. This CDR3 has 16 amino acids. The CDR3 here is CASSQDRRQRGETQYF. CDR3 bases: TGCGCCAGCAGCCAAGATCGAAGACAAAGGGGGGAGACCCAGTACTTC.

This chain joins TRBV10-1 and TRBJ2-1; the D gene could be TRBD1 or TRBD2 (5 bases each). Germline-derived CDR1 and CDR2 are WNHNN and SYGVQD (reference sequence). The CDR3 is 16 amino acids. Trimming took off 2 bases at V and 1 base at J, with 12 bases between the two ends. The CDR3 loop reads CASSEGRGPSYNEQFF. The CDR3, as DNA: TGCGCCAGCAGTGAGGGTCGGGGCCCTTCCTACAATGAGCAGTTCTTC.

The V and J genes are TRBV29-1 and TRBJ2-2; D is perhaps TRBD1 (6 bases). The CDR3 runs to 15 residues. Germline V gene sequence: CDR1 SQVTM, CDR2 ANQGSEA. Trimming left V 0 bases short and J 6 bases short, with 14 bases between. The CDR3 DNA sequence: TGCAGCGTTGAAGATTCCGTGGGACACCCCGGGGAGCTGTTTTTT. Translated, it gives CSVEDSVGHPGELFF.